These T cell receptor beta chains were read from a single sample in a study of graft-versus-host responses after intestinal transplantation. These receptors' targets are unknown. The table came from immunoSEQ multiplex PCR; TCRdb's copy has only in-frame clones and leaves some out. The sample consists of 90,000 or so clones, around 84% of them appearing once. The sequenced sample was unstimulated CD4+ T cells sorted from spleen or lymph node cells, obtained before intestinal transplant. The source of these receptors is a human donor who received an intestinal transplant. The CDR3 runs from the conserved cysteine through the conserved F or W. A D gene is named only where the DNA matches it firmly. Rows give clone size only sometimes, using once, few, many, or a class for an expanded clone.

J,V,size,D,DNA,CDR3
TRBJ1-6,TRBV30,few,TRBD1,TGTGCCTGGAGTGTACAAGCAGGGGGCTCTTCACCCCTCCACTTT,CAWSVQAGGSSPLHF
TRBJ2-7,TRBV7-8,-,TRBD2,TGTGCCAGCAGCTTAGCGACGGGAGGAACCTACGAGCAGTACTTC,CASSLATGGTYEQYF
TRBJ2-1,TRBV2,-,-,TGTGCCAGCAGTGTTTTCGATGAGCAGTTCTTC,CASSVFDEQFF
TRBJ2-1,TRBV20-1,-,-,TGCAGTGCCAGCGGTGGTAAGGAGCAGTTCTTC,CSASGGKEQFF
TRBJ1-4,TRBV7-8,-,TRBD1,TGTGCCAGCAGCAAATCAGGGGGCGCGGGGGATTATAATGAAAAACTGTTTTTT,CASSKSGGAGDYNEKLFF
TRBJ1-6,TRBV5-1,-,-,TGCGCCAGCAGCTTGGCCGGCAGGAATTCACCCCTCCACTTT,CASSLAGRNSPLHF
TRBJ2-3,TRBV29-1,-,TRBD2,TGCAGCGCAACAAGAGGACTAGCGGAGAGCACAGATACGCAGTATTTT,CSATRGLAESTDTQYF
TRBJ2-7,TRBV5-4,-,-,TGTGCCAGCAGCTTGGGGGCGGGGAAAGGCTCCTACGAGCAGTACTTC,CASSLGAGKGSYEQYF
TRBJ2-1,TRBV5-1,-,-,TGCGCCAGCAGCTTGATGGGAGGACCTTACAATGAGCAGTTCTTC,CASSLMGGPYNEQFF
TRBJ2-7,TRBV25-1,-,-,TGTGCCAGCGGGGGGACTTTTAGCTACGAGCAGTACTTC,CASGGTFSYEQYF
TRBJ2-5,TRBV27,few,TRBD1,TGTGCCAGCCGTCCGACAGGGGGAGAGACCCAGTACTTC,CASRPTGGETQYF
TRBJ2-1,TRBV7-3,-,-,TGTGCCAGCAGCTTCGCGGGATCCTACAATGAGCAGTTCTTC,CASSFAGSYNEQFF
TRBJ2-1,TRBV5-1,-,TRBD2,TGCGCCAGCAGCTTGGAAGGGACTAGCGGGAGGCAGTTCTTC,CASSLEGTSGRQFF
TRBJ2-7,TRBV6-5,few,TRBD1,TGTGCCAGCAGTTACTCGAGTGGGGGCCCAGGGGGCGAGCAGTACTTC,CASSYSSGGPGGEQYF
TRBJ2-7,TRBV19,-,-,TGTGCCAGTAGTATATCGGTCGTCAGGACTCCCTACGAGCAGTACTTC,CASSISVVRTPYEQYF
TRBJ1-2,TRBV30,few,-,TGTGCCTGGACAAAGGGACTAGGTGACTATGGCTACACCTTC,CAWTKGLGDYGYTF
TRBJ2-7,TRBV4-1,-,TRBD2,TGCGCCAGCAGCCAAGAAGAGACACAGCGGGGGGAGTTCTACGAGCAGTACTTC,CASSQEETQRGEFYEQYF
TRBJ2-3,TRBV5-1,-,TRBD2,TGCGCCAGCAGCTTGGACGGCGGGGGGGCCACAGATACGCAGTATTTT,CASSLDGGGATDTQYF
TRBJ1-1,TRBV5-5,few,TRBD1,TGTGCCAGCAGCGGGGACAGCTGGGACACTGAAGCTTTCTTT,CASSGDSWDTEAFF
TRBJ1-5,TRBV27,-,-,TGTGCCAGCAGTGCCCGAACAGGGATTTCGGGCAATCAGCCCCAGCATTTT,CASSARTGISGNQPQHF
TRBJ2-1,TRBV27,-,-,TGTGCCAGCAGTTTAAATGGCTTACGAAATGAGCAGTTCTTC,CASSLNGLRNEQFF
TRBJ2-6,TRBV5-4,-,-,TGTGCCAGCAGTGAGGGGGGGGCTGGGGCCAACGTCCTGACTTTC,CASSEGGAGANVLTF
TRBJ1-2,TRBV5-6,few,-,TGTGCCAGCAGCTTGGCCGAGAGGAACTATGGCTACACCTTC,CASSLAERNYGYTF
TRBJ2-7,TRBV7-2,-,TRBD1,TGTGCCAGCACAGGACAGGTATCCTACGAGCAGTACTTC,CASTGQVSYEQYF
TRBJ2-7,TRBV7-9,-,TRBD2,TGTGCCAGCAGCTCCGGGACTAGCGGGAGGGCCTTTGAGCAGTACTTC,CASSSGTSGRAFEQYF
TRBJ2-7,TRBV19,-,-,TGTGCCAGTAGTCGCAAGAGCTCCTACGAGCAGTACTTC,CASSRKSSYEQYF
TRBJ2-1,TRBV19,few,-,TGTGCCAGTAGTGTCGGCAGGGATGAGCAGTTCTTC,CASSVGRDEQFF
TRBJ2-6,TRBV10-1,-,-,TGCGCCAGCAGTGAGGGGGGCACTGGGGCCAACGTCCTGACTTTC,CASSEGGTGANVLTF
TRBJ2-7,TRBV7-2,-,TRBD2,TGTGCCAGCAGCTTACCACTAGCGGGAGTAGAAGAGCAGTACTTC,CASSLPLAGVEEQYF
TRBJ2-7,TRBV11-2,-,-,TGTGCCAGCAGCCTTTCCCGGACAGCCTACGAGCAGTACTTC,CASSLSRTAYEQYF
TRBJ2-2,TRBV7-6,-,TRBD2,TGTGCCAGCAGCGCCACTAGCGCGGTCACCGGGGAGCTGTTTTTT,CASSATSAVTGELFF
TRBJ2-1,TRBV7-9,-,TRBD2,TGTGCCAGCAGCTTAGCGGCGGGAGCACGGGGGAATGAGCAGTTCTTC,CASSLAAGARGNEQFF
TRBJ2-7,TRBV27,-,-,TGTGCCAGCAGTCGGCGCAGGGGGGTAACTATTATGTCCCACGAGCAGTACTTC,CASSRRRGVTIMSHEQYF
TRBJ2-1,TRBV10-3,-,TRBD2,TGTGCCATCAGTTCTGGCGGGGGGGCCGGCGAGCAGTTCTTC,CAISSGGGAGEQFF
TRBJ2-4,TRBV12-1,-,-,TGTGCCAGCAGCTTTGGGGGGGAGGCCAAAAACATTCAGTACTTC,CASSFGGEAKNIQYF
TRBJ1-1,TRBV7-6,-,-,TGTGCCAGCAGCTTGGCAGGGGACAACACTGAAGCTTTCTTT,CASSLAGDNTEAFF
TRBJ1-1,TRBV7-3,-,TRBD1,TGTGCCAGCAGCTTAACGGGGTGGCAGGGGGGCATGAACACTGAAGCTTTCTTT,CASSLTGWQGGMNTEAFF
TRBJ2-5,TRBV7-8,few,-,TGTGCCAGCAGCTTAGCGCGGACAGAAGAGACCCAGTACTTC,CASSLARTEETQYF
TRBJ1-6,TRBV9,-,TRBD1,TGTGCCAGCAGCCCGCAAACAGGGGCCTCCTATAATTCACCCCTCCACTTT,CASSPQTGASYNSPLHF
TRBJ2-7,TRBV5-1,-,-,TGCGCCAGCAGCTTGGTCCCTAGCGTCTCTCGGGAGCAGTACTTC,CASSLVPSVSREQYF
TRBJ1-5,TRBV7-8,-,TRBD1,TGTGCCAGCAGCCCGCGACCCCGGGACAGGCTGGTACAGCCCCAGCATTTT,CASSPRPRDRLVQPQHF
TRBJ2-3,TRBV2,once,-,TGTGCCAGCATAGTACTAGCAAGCACAGATACGCAGTATTTT,CASIVLASTDTQYF
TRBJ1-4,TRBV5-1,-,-,TGCGCCAGCAGCGAATGGTCGTCGAGTGAAAAACTGTTTTTT,CASSEWSSSEKLFF
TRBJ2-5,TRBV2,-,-,TGTGCCAGCAGTGTCGGGAGTCTGGGTGAGACCCAGTACTTC,CASSVGSLGETQYF
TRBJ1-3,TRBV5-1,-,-,TGCGCCAGCAGCTTGGGGGTTACAGGGTTTGGAAACACCATATATTTT,CASSLGVTGFGNTIYF
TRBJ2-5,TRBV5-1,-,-,TGCGCCAGCAGCTTGGCGGGGAACCGGGAGACCCAGTACTTC,CASSLAGNRETQYF
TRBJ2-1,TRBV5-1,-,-,TGCGCCAGCAGATCAGGGCCCAACAATGAGCAGTTCTTC,CASRSGPNNEQFF
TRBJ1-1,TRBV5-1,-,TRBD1,TGCGCCAGCAGCAGACAGGGTGCGGTGAACACTGAAGCTTTCTTT,CASSRQGAVNTEAFF
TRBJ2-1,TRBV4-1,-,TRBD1,TGCGCCAGCAGCCAAGACATCAGGACAGGGAACAATGAGCAGTTCTTC,CASSQDIRTGNNEQFF
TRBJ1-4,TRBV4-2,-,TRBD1,TGTGCCAGCAGCCAAGATGCAGGGGGAAAGGAAAAACTGTTTTTT,CASSQDAGGKEKLFF
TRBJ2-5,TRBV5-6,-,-,TGTGCCAGCAGCTTGGCTGGGGCGCGAGAGACCCAGTACTTC,CASSLAGARETQYF